These 31 T cell receptor beta chains originate from one sample sequenced in a study of post-analysis software for immune sequencing data. Carried by the TCR beta cDNA libraries were unique molecular identifiers. A single record per CDR3 protein comes from TCRdb applying MiXCR to the PCR reads. The sample shows about 820,000 distinct CDR3 sequences, approximately 50% of them seen only once. These receptors have no identified antigens. Overall study findings and caveats: TRBV segments more frequent in patients than in controls numbered five and included TRBV5-6, TRBV5-1 and TRBV20-1.

Material for sequencing was blood. These receptors all come from a girl aged 5-17 years with multiple sclerosis.

This sequence joins TRBV29-1 and TRBJ2-1; possible D gene TRBD1, 5 bases. Germline-derived CDR1 and CDR2 are SQVTM and ANQGSEA. This CDR3 comprises 14 residues. Trimming pared 4 bases from V and 0 bases from J, leaving 10 bases between. CDR3 DNA: TGCAGCGTTGGGACACAGAGCTCCTACAATGAGCAGTTCTTC. It encodes CSVGTQSSYNEQFF.

V usage is TRBV5-1 and J usage is TRBJ2-3, with a weak D call TRBD1 (6 bases). Trimming pared 0 bases from V and 6 bases from J, leaving 14 bases between. The germline V gene encodes CDR1 SGHRS and CDR2 YFSETQ. The CDR3 sequence is 15 residues long. The CDR3 loop is CASSLGQAQMDTQYF. The CDR3 DNA is TGCGCCAGCAGCTTGGGACAGGCCCAAATGGATACGCAGTATTTT.

Note on this clonotype: An end of the junction differs from the germline gene, which may be a read error. The V and J genes are TRBV10-3 and TRBJ1-6, with 7 nucleotides matching TRBD1. CDR1 is ENHRY, CDR2 SYGVKD, per germline. CDR3 length: 17 residues. CDR3 nucleotides: TGTGCCATCAGTGACCGGGACAGAGACTCCTATAATTCACCCCCCCACTTT. Residues: CAISDRDRDSYNSPPHF.

CDR3 bases: TGCAGCGCCCCCGTGGGGTTTAACTATGGCTACACCTTC. Its protein product is CSAPVGFNYGYTF. The chain recombines TRBV29-1 with TRBJ1-2; no reliable D call. CDR3 length equals 13 residues. V was pared by 7 bases and J by 1 base, with 13 bases between. Germline CDR1 is SQVTM and CDR2 is ANQGSEA.

This chain joins TRBV20-1 and TRBJ2-3, with TRBD2 matching 11 bases. J lost 9 bases, V lost 5 bases, and 10 bases had no gene match. The CDR3 covers 14 residues. Germline lookup yields CDR1 DFQATT and CDR2 SNEGSKA (reference sequence). This chain's CDR3 is CSASGLAESGTQYF. CDR3 in DNA: TGCAGTGCTTCGGGACTAGCGGAATCAGGCACGCAGTATTTT.

This chain uses TRBV30 with TRBJ2-7; D is ambiguous. The V end was cut by 0 bases, the J end by 1 base, with 4 bases between. The CDR3 has 12 amino acids. Germline CDR1 is GTSNPN and CDR2 is SVGIG (reference sequence). The CDR3 region has the DNA TGTGCCTGGAGTGTCATATCCTACGAGCAGTACTTC. As protein: CAWSVISYEQYF.

In regard to this clonotype: A junction boundary mismatches the germline segment, possibly from a read error. This chain joins TRBV10-3 and TRBJ2-6, with D hard to call. This CDR3 is 14 amino acids long. Germline V gives CDR1 ENHRY, CDR2 SYGVKD. The CDR3 sequence: CAIGESSGANVLTF. In DNA form, the CDR3 reads TGTGCCATCGGTGAAAGCTCTGGGGCCAACGTCCTGACTTTC.

The CDR3 spells CASGPGVAKNIQYF. The DNA of the CDR3 is TGTGCCAGCGGGCCCGGGGTAGCCAAAAACATTCAGTACTTC. The chain recombines TRBV6-5 with TRBJ2-4; D is possibly TRBD2 (5 bases). The CDR3 sequence is 14 residues long. Trimming took 8 bases from V and 0 from J, leaving 11 bases between them. Germline assignment: CDR1 MNHEY and CDR2 SVGAGI.

This clonotype was seen only a few times. CDR3 coding DNA: TGCAGTGCTAGGGGAGTGACAGGAGCCTCCTACGAGCAGTACTTC. It yields the protein CSARGVTGASYEQYF. The gene calls are TRBV20-1 and TRBJ2-7; D might be TRBD1 (6 bases). The CDR3 is 15 amino acids. Germline V lookup: CDR1 DFQATT, CDR2 SNEGSKA (reference sequence). V was pared by 3 bases and J by 0 bases, with 15 bases between.

This clonotype was recorded many times. The rearrangement uses TRBV4-1 and TRBJ1-5; D is uncertain. Germline V gives CDR1 MGHRA, CDR2 YSYEKL. The CDR3 extends over 15 amino acids. The ends were cut back, 1 base at V and 5 bases at J, with 12 bases in the middle. CDR3 residues: CASSQVPDGYQPQHF. In DNA form, the CDR3 reads TGCGCCAGCAGCCAAGTCCCTGACGGGTATCAGCCCCAGCATTTT.

In its sample, this clonotype was seen a few times. The chain carries TRBV5-5 and TRBJ1-2; maybe TRBD1 (6 bases). This CDR3 contains 15 residues. Germline values: CDR1 SGHKS, CDR2 YYEKEE (reference sequence). Trimming took off 2 bases at V and 6 bases at J, with 17 bases between the two ends. The DNA for the CDR3 is TGTGCCAGCAGCTTCAGTTACAGGGAAGGCCATGGCTACACCTTC. Translation gives CASSFSYREGHGYTF.

This clonotype was detected only a few times. The chain recombines TRBV20-1 with TRBJ1-1; D is possibly TRBD1 (5 bases). V dropped 3 bases and J dropped 3 bases, with 14 bases sitting between them. The V gene's germline CDR1 is DFQATT and CDR2 SNEGSKA (reference sequence). This CDR3 region has 14 residues. The CDR3: CSARDGASDTEAFF. The CDR3 region has the DNA TGCAGTGCTAGGGACGGGGCCTCGGACACTGAAGCTTTCTTT.

In the case of this clonotype: A much larger clone differs by one base, so this may be a read error. The chain uses TRBV29-1 and TRBJ2-6; TRBD1 agrees at 7 bases. Germline assignment: CDR1 SQVTM and CDR2 ANQGSEA. The length of the CDR3 is 17 residues. The CDR3 spells CNVEDRDRLTGANVLTF. In nucleotides, the CDR3 is TGCAACGTTGAAGACAGGGACCGCCTCACTGGGGCCAACGTCCTGACTTTC.

This clonotype was observed a handful of times. J is TRBJ2-3 and V is TRBV29-1; possibly TRBD2 for D (6 bases). The CDR3 consists of 15 residues. Per germline, CDR1 SQVTM and CDR2 ANQGSEA. V lost 1 base and J lost 2, with 13 bases in between. CDR3 region: CSVEGQEGITDTQYF. The CDR3 DNA follows: TGCAGCGTTGAAGGTCAGGAGGGAATCACAGATACGCAGTATTTT.

This clonotype has just a few counts. This sequence joins TRBV5-1 and TRBJ2-7; D remains unclear. CDR3 length equals 13 residues. Trimming left V 2 bases short and J 3 bases short, with 9 bases between. CDR1 is SGHRS, CDR2 YFSETQ, per germline. Here the CDR3 DNA reads TGCGCCAGCAGCTTTATCGACTTCTACGAGCAGTACTTC. It is translated as CASSFIDFYEQYF.

The chain employs TRBV29-1 and TRBJ2-3; D possibly matches TRBD1 or TRBD2 (5 bases each). The germline CDR1 and CDR2 sequences are SQVTM and ANQGSEA. The V and J ends lost 6 bases and 1 base respectively, with 14 bases between them. The CDR3 consists of 14 residues. CDR3 in amino acids: CSVAGTVGTDTQYF. The CDR3 bases are TGCAGCGTAGCCGGGACCGTTGGCACAGATACGCAGTATTTT.

This clonotype came up a few times. CDR3 sequence reads: CASSLQVPDTQYF. CDR3 nucleotides: TGTGCCAGCAGCTTACAGGTTCCAGATACGCAGTATTTT. This chain links TRBV7-2 with TRBJ2-3; D not certain. The CDR3 has 13 amino acids. The germline V gene has CDR1 SGHTA and CDR2 FQGNSA. Trimming left V 2 bases short and J 4 bases short, with 7 bases between.

V and J are TRBV29-1 and TRBJ2-3; TRBD1 aligns across 9 bases. Germline lookup yields CDR1 SQVTM and CDR2 ANQGSEA. The CDR3 totals 15 residues. The trim removed 3 bases at V and 1 base at J, leaving 5 bases unmatched. The CDR3 DNA follows: TGCAGCGTTGATGGGGACAGGGATGGCACAGATACGCAGTATTTT. Residues: CSVDGDRDGTDTQYF.

The sample holds a few counts of this clonotype. The rearrangement uses TRBV7-3 and TRBJ1-2; 7 bases fit TRBD1. Germline assignment: CDR1 SGHTA and CDR2 FQGTGA. There are 15 residues in the CDR3. V lost 3 bases, J lost 1 base, and 5 bases stayed unmatched. This CDR3 reads CASSLLGGGNYGYTF. DNA for the CDR3: TGTGCCAGCAGCTTGCTAGGGGGCGGTAACTATGGCTACACCTTC.

The DNA for the CDR3 is TGTGCCAGCACCAGGGGGACTAGCGGAAAATCCGAGTTCTTC. This gives the protein CASTRGTSGKSEFF. The chain is built from TRBV7-2 and TRBJ2-1, with 11 positions matching TRBD2. This CDR3 spans 14 amino acids. With 7 bases clipped from V and 14 bases from J, the junction kept 13 bases outside the gene matches. Germline V CDR1 and CDR2: SGHTA, FQGNSA.

This chain links TRBV15 with TRBJ1-6; TRBD1 matches 7 bases. Looked up from germline, CDR1 is LNHNV and CDR2 is YYDKDF (reference sequence). V trimming: 4 bases; J trimming: 8 bases; junction bases outside the gene matches: 5. The CDR3 is made up of 14 amino acids. CDR3 nucleotides: TGTGCCACCAGCATTCGACAGGGTTATTCACCCCTCCACTTT. Translating it yields CATSIRQGYSPLHF.

V gene TRBV5-6 combines with J gene TRBJ2-7; D may correspond to TRBD1 or TRBD2 (6 bases each). V was trimmed by 0 bases and J by 7 bases, leaving 14 bases between them. Germline V CDR1 and CDR2: SGHDT, YYEEEE. The CDR3 is made up of 14 amino acids. The CDR3 region has the DNA TGTGCCAGCAGCTTGGCGGGTAGGGGGACTGAGCAGTACTTC. Protein sequence: CASSLAGRGTEQYF.

The chain uses TRBV29-1 and TRBJ2-5, with a possible D match to TRBD2 (5 bases). Germline CDR1 SQVTM, CDR2 ANQGSEA. This CDR3 spans 14 amino acids. V lost 5 bases and J 0 bases, leaving 13 bases between the germline ends. The CDR3 spells CSVTGLWYQETQYF. In nucleotides, the CDR3 is TGCAGCGTTACCGGACTCTGGTACCAAGAGACCCAGTACTTC.

The chain combines TRBV9 with TRBJ2-5, with TRBD2 matching 8 bases. Germline lookup yields CDR1 SGDLS and CDR2 YYNGEE. V lost 3 bases and J lost 1; bases outside the gene matches: 2. This CDR3 is 14 amino acids long. The CDR3 sequence is CASSALAAQETQYF. DNA for the CDR3: TGTGCCAGCAGCGCACTAGCGGCCCAAGAGACCCAGTACTTC.

This clonotype was observed once. The chain is built from TRBV4-1 and TRBJ1-1; perhaps TRBD1 as D (6 bases). Germline-derived CDR1 and CDR2 are MGHRA and YSYEKL. V was clipped by 3 bases and J by 3 bases, with 17 bases between them. The CDR3 extends over 16 amino acids. This chain's CDR3 is CASSQEEAQGYTEAFF. The DNA for the CDR3 is TGCGCCAGCAGCCAGGAGGAGGCACAGGGATACACTGAAGCTTTCTTT.

This clonotype has a single count. The rearrangement uses TRBV5-5 and TRBJ2-7; 7 bases are shared with TRBD1. The J call may be mistaken, given a closer DNA end match to TRBJ2-5. Germline V gene data show CDR1 as SGHKS and CDR2 as YYEKEE (reference sequence). This CDR3 has 18 residues. CDR3: CASSWRLKGQTAVETQYF. CDR3 coding DNA: TGTGCCAGCAGCTGGAGACTTAAGGGACAGACCGCTGTGGAGACCCAGTACTTC.

Note on this clonotype: A read error may account for a junction end that differs from germline. The CDR3 sequence is CTSSLGGSAGEIGRTQFF. The CDR3 bases are TGTACCAGCAGCTTAGGGGGCTCTGCGGGAGAAATCGGTCGGACGCAGTTCTTC. The chain links TRBV7-9 to TRBJ2-1; the D gene could be TRBD1 or TRBD2 (7 bases each). Germline CDR1 is SEHNR and CDR2 is FQNEAQ (reference sequence). CDR3 length: 18 amino acids. Variable domain in full (rest from reference TRBV7-9 and TRBJ2-1): DTGVSQNPRHKITKRGQNVTFRCDPISEHNRLYWYRQTLGQGPEFLTYFQNEAQLEKSRLLSDRFSAERPKGSFSTLEIQRTEQGDSAMYLCTSSLGGSAGEIGRTQFFGPGTRLTVL.

The chain links TRBV5-1 to TRBJ2-1, with a possible D match to TRBD2 (5 bases). V lost 4 bases to trimming and J lost 8 bases, with 19 bases between them. Germline V gene sequence: CDR1 SGHRS, CDR2 YFSETQ. The CDR3 loop spans 15 amino acids. CDR3 region: CASSMLVGEIDEQFF. The CDR3 coding sequence is TGCGCCAGCAGCATGCTAGTGGGAGAAATCGATGAGCAGTTCTTC.

V usage is TRBV11-2 and J usage is TRBJ2-5; D is possibly TRBD1 (6 bases). The germline CDR1 and CDR2 sequences are SGHAT and FQNNGV. This CDR3 spans 17 amino acids. Trimming pared 1 base from V and 0 bases from J, leaving 15 bases between. CDR3 sequence (DNA): TGTGCCAGCAGCTTAGGGACAGCGGCCCCGTACCAAGAGACCCAGTACTTC. Protein product: CASSLGTAAPYQETQYF. The full variable domain, with the rest looked up from reference TRBV11-2 and TRBJ2-5, is EAGVAQSPRYKIIEKRQSVAFWCNPISGHATLYWYQQILGQGPKLLIQFQNNGVVDDSQLPKDRFSAERLKGVDSTLKIQPAKLEDSAVYLCASSLGTAAPYQETQYFGPGTRLLVL.

V and J are TRBV5-6 and TRBJ2-1, with TRBD2 identical over 13 bases. Germline V gene lookup returns CDR1 SGHDT and CDR2 YYEEEE. The CDR3 length is 18 residues. V shed 4 bases, J shed 3 bases, and the junction held 10 bases outside the gene matches. CDR3 residues: CASSPGTSGILLYNEQFF. CDR3 nucleotide sequence: TGTGCCAGCAGCCCGGGGACTAGCGGGATCCTTCTCTACAATGAGCAGTTCTTC.

With respect to this clonotype: In this CDR3 the conserved last residue, phenylalanine or tryptophan, is missing, so a read error is likely. The CDR3 reads CSVGAGFSEQYC. The CDR3 nucleotides read TGCAGCGTGGGGGCGGGGTTCTCCGAGCAGTACTGC. The gene calls are TRBV29-1 and TRBJ2-5; either TRBD1 or TRBD2 may fit D (6 bases each). The DNA end lines up better with TRBJ2-7; the J call may be wrong. The CDR3 is made up of 12 amino acids. Germline V gene lookup returns CDR1 SQVTM and CDR2 ANQGSEA.